The clone carrying this TCR beta chain has just a few counts. Template switching added a universal primer binding site, and final cDNA carried unique molecular identifiers. TCRdb used MiXCR to reprocess the 5' RACE reads, holding one entry per CDR3 protein. The profile shows about 530,000 distinct CDR3 sequences, 12% to 15% of them singletons. This sample is part of a study of identical twins. The CDR3 has 14 residues. V dropped 7 bases and J dropped 2; count of bases not matched to a gene: 6. These same data were also listed under a study on yellow fever vaccine responses in identical twins.

The rearrangement joins TRBV12-3 or TRBV12-4 to TRBJ2-3, with 7 bases that match TRBD2. Sequencing was carried out using CD4+ T cells sorted from blood. The receptor comes from a woman between 18 and 29 years old in good health. CDR3 protein: CASTRGDFTDTQYF. As DNA, the CDR3 is TGTGCCAGCACCCGGGGGGATTTCACAGATACGCAGTATTTT.